This TCR beta chain was sequenced for a study of cytomegalovirus exposure and HLA in healthy donors. Study conclusions and caveats: The authors enumerated 150 to 200 TCR beta chains as linked to cytomegalovirus. Presence/absence results assume similar sequencing depth per donor, which may not hold.

Primers for the PCR totalled 60 Vbeta and 13 Jbeta. The repertoire was sequenced with immunoSEQ multiplex PCR; TCRdb's copy has only in-frame clones and lacks some. The sample includes fewer than 250,000 clones, around 85% of them seen just once. Notes on this clone: Its target is not known.

The germline V gene encodes CDR1 SEHNR and CDR2 FQNEAQ (reference sequence). This CDR3 has 16 residues. V lost 6 bases and J lost 4; bases outside the gene matches: 12. The sequenced sample was PBMCs. This clonotype was sampled from a girl aged 2 to 9 in good health and CMV-seronegative. The chain employs TRBV7-9 and TRBJ1-1, with TRBD1 matching over 9 bases. CDR3 nucleotides: TGTGCCAGCAGAAGACAGGGGACAGGGTCGGGCACTGAAGCTTTCTTT. It specifies CASRRQGTGSGTEAFF.